What follows are 20 T cell receptor beta chains derived from one specimen sequenced in a study of shared clonotypes between healthy human individuals. The data were produced by immunoSEQ multiplex PCR, yet TCRdb's version contains in-frame clones alone and is incomplete. The sample lists 500,000 to 650,000 clones, roughly 79% occurring once. The sequenced sample was PBMCs. Receptors were obtained from a woman in her thirties or forties in good health. Some clones in this sample may be carry-over from other donors' samples.

The rearrangement uses TRBV7-6 and TRBJ2-3; D is ambiguous. The CDR3 is 13 amino acids. The germline V gene has CDR1 SGHVS and CDR2 FNYEAQ. V was cut by 3 bases and J by 2 bases, with 6 bases left in between. CDR3 residues: CASSFLNTDTQYF. In DNA, the CDR3 is TGTGCCAGCAGCTTCTTAAACACAGATACGCAGTATTTT. The variable domain in full, completed from reference TRBV7-6 and TRBJ2-3, reads GAGVSQSPRYKVTKRGQDVALRCDPISGHVSLYWYRQALGQGPEFLTYFNYEAQQDKSGLPNDRFSAERPEGSISTLTIQRTEQRDSAMYRCASSFLNTDTQYFGPGTRLTVL.

About this clone: A far larger clone is one nucleotide away, so this likely arose from a read error. The chain uses TRBV10-2 and TRBJ1-5; TRBD1 matches at 8 bases. This CDR3 has 15 residues. With V trimmed by 4 bases and J by 2 bases, 4 bases remained unmatched. From germline, CDR1 is WSHSY and CDR2 SAAADI. CDR3 amino acids: CASSGDRTRNQPQHF. DNA for the CDR3: TGCGCCAGCAGTGGGGACAGGACCCGCAATCAGCCCCAGCATTTT.

On this clone itself: An end of the junction does not agree with germline; a read error may underlie this. This chain connects TRBV20-1 to TRBJ2-1; D gene ambiguous. CDR1 and CDR2 from the germline V gene are DFQATT and SNEGSKA (reference sequence). This CDR3 is 11 amino acids long. CDR3 in amino acids: CGASSYNERFF. Written as DNA, the CDR3 is TGCGGCGCGAGCTCCTACAATGAGCGGTTCTTC.

The chain links TRBV7-2 to TRBJ2-3; 12 nucleotides align to TRBD2. Germline-derived CDR1 and CDR2 are SGHTA and FQGNSA. Trimming took 5 bases from V and 6 from J; bases not matched to a gene: 9. CDR3 length: 16 residues. This chain's CDR3 is CASSAQLAGGVDTQYF. DNA of the CDR3: TGTGCCAGCAGCGCTCAACTAGCGGGAGGCGTGGATACGCAGTATTTT.

Of note for this clone: Given a far larger clone just one base away, this is likely a sequencing read error. The J gene is TRBJ1-1, the V gene TRBV30; D might be TRBD1 (6 bases). The germline V and J ends were trimmed by 8 bases and 7 bases, with 20 bases remaining between them. The CDR3 sequence is 13 residues long. Germline CDR1 reads GTSNPN; CDR2 reads SVGIG (reference sequence). The DNA for the CDR3 is TGTGCCCGGACCAGGCAGAAGGACAGTGAAGCTTTCTTT. Its protein product is CARTRQKDSEAFF.

The chain links TRBV7-8 to TRBJ2-5; D might be TRBD2 (6 bases). This CDR3 has 13 residues. Trimming removed 5 bases at V and 5 bases at J, with 12 bases between. In germline, CDR1 is SGHVS, CDR2 FQNEAQ. The CDR3 nucleotides are TGTGCCAGCAGCCCCCAGGGAGGTGAGACCCAGTACTTC. Translating gives CASSPQGGETQYF.

This clone was counted a few times. The chain combines TRBV4-3 with TRBJ2-1, with D possibly TRBD1 on 6 matching bases. V lost 2 bases, J lost 2 bases, and 10 bases lay in between. This CDR3 has 15 residues. The germline CDR1 and CDR2 sequences are LGHNA and YSLEER. The DNA for the CDR3 is TGCGCCAGCAGCCAACAGTCAGGGGCCTACAATGAGCAGTTCTTC. It specifies CASSQQSGAYNEQFF.

V is TRBV7-3 and J is TRBJ1-2, with D possibly matching TRBD1 (6 bases). V shed 5 bases and J shed 0 bases, with 13 bases lying between them. Germline V gene sequence: CDR1 SGHTA, CDR2 FQGTGA. The CDR3 is 15 amino acids. DNA of the CDR3: TGTGCCAGCAGCCCCACAGGGCATGCTAACTATGGCTACACCTTC. Translating it yields CASSPTGHANYGYTF.

The gene calls are TRBV5-1 and TRBJ2-3; tentatively, D is TRBD1 (6 bases). The CDR3 covers 14 residues. V lost 6 bases, J lost 2 bases, and 13 bases lay in between. Germline CDR1 and CDR2: SGHRS and YFSETQ. The CDR3 DNA reads as TGCGCCAGCACCGGAAGGGGGTACACAGATACGCAGTATTTT. Translated, it gives CASTGRGYTDTQYF. The full variable domain, with the rest looked up from reference TRBV5-1 and TRBJ2-3, is KAGVTQTPRYLIKTRGQQVTLSCSPISGHRSVSWYQQTPGQGLQFLFEYFSETQRNKGNFPGRFSGRQFSNSRSEMNVSTLELGDSALYLCASTGRGYTDTQYFGPGTRLTVL.

The rearrangement joins TRBV7-2 to TRBJ2-2; a weak D match, TRBD2 (5 bases). V lost 5 bases, J lost 3 bases, and 22 bases lay in between. This CDR3 contains 18 residues. Germline CDR1 reads SGHTA; CDR2 reads FQGNSA. The chain's CDR3 is CASSPQRFGGSDTGELFF. CDR3 in DNA: TGTGCCAGCAGCCCCCAGAGATTCGGCGGGTCCGACACCGGGGAGCTGTTTTTT.

As for this clone: Other DNA sequences from this sample encode an identical CDR3 as well. The V and J genes are TRBV4-2 and TRBJ2-7; 14 positions match TRBD2. The germline CDR1 and CDR2 sequences are LGHNA and YNFKEQ. V lost 0 bases and J lost 0; bases outside the gene matches: 1. The CDR3 has 17 amino acids. In nucleotides, the CDR3 is TGTGCCAGCAGCCAAGAGGGGACTAGCGGGAGCTCCTACGAGCAGTACTTC. It specifies CASSQEGTSGSSYEQYF.

The chain carries TRBV4-1 and TRBJ2-2; D is possibly TRBD2 (6 bases). The germline V gene has CDR1 MGHRA and CDR2 YSYEKL. Trimming took 3 bases from V and 7 from J, leaving 15 bases between them. The CDR3 consists of 15 residues. CDR3 nucleotide sequence: TGCGCCAGCAGCCAGGAGGGCAGGGCTAACGGGGAGCTGTTTTTT. This gives the protein CASSQEGRANGELFF.

This clone was seen a handful of times. A junction end diverges from the germline sequence, so it may reflect a read error. V is TRBV5-1 and J is TRBJ2-1; tentatively, D is TRBD1 (6 bases). Germline V gene data show CDR1 as SGHRS and CDR2 as YFSETQ. CDR3 size: 13 residues. The CDR3, as DNA: TGCGCCAGCCAGACAGGTGATAACAATGAGCAGCTCTTC. It codes for CASQTGDNNEQLF.

This chain links TRBV29-1 with TRBJ1-1; TRBD1 is a possible D gene (5 bases). This CDR3 spans 15 amino acids. The germline V gene encodes CDR1 SQVTM and CDR2 ANQGSEA. V was trimmed by 0 bases and J by 1 base, leaving 12 bases between them. The chain's CDR3 is CSVEDRGSENTEAFF. CDR3 nucleotides: TGCAGCGTTGAAGATCGGGGGTCTGAGAACACTGAAGCTTTCTTT.

This clone was observed at least ten times. V usage is TRBV5-1 and J usage is TRBJ2-5, with D possibly being TRBD2 (7 bases). The V end lost 3 bases, the J end lost 5 bases, and 14 bases lay between the germline ends. The CDR3 is 14 residues long. Germline V gene lookup returns CDR1 SGHRS and CDR2 YFSETQ. The CDR3 reads CASSSAGAKETQYF. In nucleotides, the CDR3 is TGCGCCAGCAGCTCTGCGGGGGCGAAGGAGACCCAGTACTTC.

J is TRBJ2-1 and V is TRBV10-3; 9 positions agree with TRBD2. The CDR3 sequence is 16 residues long. Unmatched junction bases numbered 2, after V lost 0 bases and J lost 2 bases. The germline V gene has CDR1 ENHRY and CDR2 SYGVKD. The CDR3 sequence: CAISESLAGTYNEQFF. The CDR3 nucleotides are TGTGCCATCAGTGAGTCCCTAGCGGGAACCTACAATGAGCAGTTCTTC.

The genes are TRBV11-2 and TRBJ2-7, with 7 nucleotides matching TRBD1. V shed 1 base, J shed 4 bases, and the junction held 7 bases outside the gene matches. The CDR3 length is 15 residues. The germline CDR1 and CDR2 sequences are SGHAT and FQNNGV. DNA of the CDR3: TGTGCCAGCAGCTTAGCGGTATCAGGGGGTTACGAGCAGTACTTC. Its translation: CASSLAVSGGYEQYF.

The chain joins TRBV6-6 to TRBJ1-2; maybe TRBD1 (5 bases). The CDR3 extends over 13 amino acids. Germline CDR1 MNHNY, CDR2 SVGAGI (reference sequence). V was trimmed by 6 bases and J by 7 bases, leaving 15 bases between them. The CDR3: CASSHQGYSGYTF. CDR3 in DNA: TGTGCCAGCAGCCATCAGGGATATAGTGGCTACACCTTC.

The chain employs TRBV28 and TRBJ2-7; D remains ambiguous. The ends were cut back, 7 bases at V and 6 bases at J, with 19 bases in the middle. The CDR3 runs 14 residues. The germline V gene has CDR1 MDHEN and CDR2 SYDVKM. The CDR3 protein is CASIPGGSDREQYF. The CDR3 DNA sequence: TGTGCCAGCATCCCGGGTGGCTCCGACCGCGAGCAGTACTTC.

This clone was seen once. The chain has TRBV11-3 and TRBJ2-1, with D perhaps TRBD2 (6 bases). CDR3 length: 16 amino acids. With 5 bases removed from V and 0 bases from J, the gap between germline ends came to 14 bases. Germline lookup yields CDR1 SGHNT and CDR2 YENEEA. The chain's CDR3 is CASSAGLPGSYNEQFF. The CDR3 DNA reads as TGTGCCAGCAGCGCGGGACTCCCCGGCTCCTACAATGAGCAGTTCTTC.